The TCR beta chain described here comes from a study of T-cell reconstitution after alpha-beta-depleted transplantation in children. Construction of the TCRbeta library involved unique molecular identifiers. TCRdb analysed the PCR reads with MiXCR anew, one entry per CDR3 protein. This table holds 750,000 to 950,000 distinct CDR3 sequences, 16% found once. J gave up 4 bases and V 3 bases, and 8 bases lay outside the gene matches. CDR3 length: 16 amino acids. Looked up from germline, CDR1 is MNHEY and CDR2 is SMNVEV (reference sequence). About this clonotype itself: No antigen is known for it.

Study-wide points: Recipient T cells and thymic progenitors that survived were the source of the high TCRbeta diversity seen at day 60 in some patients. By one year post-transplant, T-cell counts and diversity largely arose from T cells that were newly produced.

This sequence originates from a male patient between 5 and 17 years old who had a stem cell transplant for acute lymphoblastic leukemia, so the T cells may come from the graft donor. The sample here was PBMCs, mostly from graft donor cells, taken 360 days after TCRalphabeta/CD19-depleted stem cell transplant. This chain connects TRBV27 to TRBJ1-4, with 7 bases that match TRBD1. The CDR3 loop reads CASSFLPTGFNEKLFF. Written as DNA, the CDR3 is TGTGCCAGCAGTTTCCTCCCGACAGGGTTTAATGAAAAACTGTTTTTT.